This T cell receptor beta chain came from a study of T-cell reconstitution after alpha-beta-depleted transplantation in children. Study findings and constraints: When one year had passed after transplant, most T-cell counts and diversity came from newly produced T cells. Surviving recipient T cells and intrathymic progenitors accounted for some patients' high TCRbeta diversity at day 60. As was reported, about two months after transplant, alpha-beta T cells came from several hundred expanded graft clones.

CDR3 size: 16 residues. V shed 0 bases and J 4 bases; nucleotides not matched to a gene: 8. From germline, CDR1 is MGHRA and CDR2 YSYEKL. The TCRbeta library was prepared with unique molecular identifiers. TCRdb itself ran the PCR reads through MiXCR, one entry per CDR3 protein. The data show some 120,000 distinct CDR3 sequences, roughly 10% seen once. This clonotype was picked up a small number of times. Its antigen is currently unknown. This clonotype originated in a girl under three years old who had a stem cell transplant for combined immunodeficiency, so the T cells may come from the graft donor. The chain joins TRBV4-1 to TRBJ2-7; 8 positions agree with TRBD1. The specimen was PBMCs, mostly from graft donor cells, collected 180 days after TCRalphabeta/CD19-depleted stem cell transplant. As DNA, the CDR3 is TGCGCCAGCAGCCAAGAAATCGGGACAGGACATTACGAGCAGTACTTC. Its protein product is CASSQEIGTGHYEQYF.